This T cell receptor beta chain was observed in a study of blood T cell repertoires in COVID-19. Germline V gene lookup returns CDR1 LGHDT and CDR2 YNNKEL (reference sequence). The CDR3 spans 12 residues. The V end lost 3 bases, the J end lost 12 bases, and 12 bases lay between the germline ends. The assay was immunoSEQ multiplex PCR, and TCRdb's table has in-frame clones only and misses some. The sample holds about 41,000 clones, nearly 90% seen once. The source of this sequence is a man aged 60-69 years with acute or convalescent COVID-19. Material: peripheral blood. J is TRBJ2-1 and V is TRBV3-1 (or the pseudogene TRBV3-2); D is possibly TRBD2 (5 bases). The CDR3: CASSQAEGGQFF. The CDR3 DNA is TGTGCCAGCAGCCAGGCGGAAGGAGGGCAGTTCTTC.